This T cell receptor beta chain is drawn from a study of CD8 T cells in Susac syndrome. This CDR3 comprises 12 residues. The V and J ends lost 7 bases and 10 bases, in that order; junction bases with no gene match: 7. CDR1 and CDR2 from the germline V gene are SNHLY and FYNNEI. With random hexamers, about 0.5 to 1 ug RNA was reverse transcribed. TCRdb fed the immunoSEQ multiplex PCR reads into MiXCR, producing one record per CDR3 protein. The table lists about 140,000 distinct CDR3 sequences, approximately 96% of them singletons. The sample consisted of CD4+ T cells from PBMCs. This chain joins TRBV2 and TRBJ2-1; TRBD1 matches at 7 bases. The sequence derives from a human donor with multiple sclerosis. This chain's CDR3 is CASNRDSPEQFF. The CDR3, as DNA: TGTGCCAGCAACCGGGACAGCCCGGAGCAGTTCTTC.